This T cell receptor beta chain was recovered during a study of blood T cell repertoires in COVID-19. Across the study: Sites in the United States, Italy and Spain provided acute and convalescent COVID-19 samples. T cells, B-cell-depleted T cells, or PBMCs provided the cDNA or gDNA that served as material.

Per the study methods: It was from reference gene primer amplification that nucleated cell counts were estimated. Libraries were prepared by immunoSEQ multiplex PCR; TCRdb keeps only in-frame clonotypes and omits some of them. V and J calls and clone size are as listed in that table; D and trimming were resolved from the DNA. Among under 100,000 clones listed, around 81% were seen once. The germline gives CDR1 SNHLY, CDR2 FYNNEI. V shed 2 bases and J shed 7 bases, with 12 bases lying between them. This CDR3 region has 14 residues. The receptor was isolated from a man of 80 years or more with active or convalescent COVID-19. This chain links TRBV2 with TRBJ1-5, with D perhaps matching TRBD1 (5 bases). Sequencing was done on a sample of peripheral blood. The chain's CDR3 is CASSESGGKQPQHF. The CDR3 DNA reads as TGTGCCAGCAGTGAATCCGGGGGGAAACAGCCCCAGCATTTT. The whole variable domain, filled in from reference TRBV2 and TRBJ1-5, reads EPEVTQTPSHQVTQMGQEVILRCVPISNHLYFYWYRQILGQKVEFLVSFYNNEISEKSEIFDDQFSVERPDGSNFTLKIRSTKLEDSAMYFCASSESGGKQPQHFGDGTRLSIL.